Shown below are 5 T cell receptor beta chains from a single sample sequenced in a study of shared clonotypes between healthy human individuals. Naive CD8 cells comprised CD45RO-negative, CCR7-positively selected cells, excluding terminally differentiated effector memory CD45RA+ cells. Produced via immunoSEQ multiplex PCR; TCRdb's table is partial and in-frame only. The data show over 800,000 clones, about 91% seen once. The sequenced sample consisted of naive CD8+ T cells sorted from blood. The receptors stem from a man younger than 45 in good health.

The V gene is TRBV28, the J gene TRBJ1-2; maybe TRBD1 (5 bases). The V gene lost 2 bases and the J gene lost 4 bases, with 32 bases spanning the gap. Germline assignment: CDR1 MDHEN and CDR2 SYDVKM. This CDR3 is built from 21 residues. This CDR3 reads CASSLDLGQGGTLVKGYGYTF. In DNA form, the CDR3 reads TGTGCCAGCAGTTTAGATTTGGGGCAAGGTGGGACTCTCGTTAAGGGCTATGGCTACACCTTC.

Of note for this clone: The sample carries other DNA sequences with the same CDR3. The J gene is TRBJ2-1, the V gene TRBV11-2, with D unclear. V was shortened by 3 bases and J by 3 bases, with 9 bases between the two germline ends. This CDR3 region has 14 residues. Germline CDR1 reads SGHAT; CDR2 reads FQNNGV. CDR3 coding DNA: TGTGCCAGCAGCTTGGGTGGGGACTACAATGAGCAGTTCTTC. Amino acid sequence: CASSLGGDYNEQFF.

The chain uses TRBV6-4 and TRBJ2-3, with D uncertain. Looked up from germline, CDR1 is MRHNA and CDR2 is SNTAGT. Trimming left V 2 bases short and J 6 bases short, with 9 bases between. The CDR3 is 13 residues long. As DNA, the CDR3 is TGTGCCAGCAGTGACCTCCTCGGGGATACGCAGTATTTT. This translates into CASSDLLGDTQYF.

The count of this clone is one. This sample includes further DNA sequences coding for the same CDR3. The gene calls are TRBV5-1 and TRBJ2-7; possible D gene TRBD2, 5 bases. Germline assignment: CDR1 SGHRS and CDR2 YFSETQ. The CDR3 extends over 13 amino acids. V lost 0 bases and J 3 bases, leaving 7 bases between the germline ends. In DNA, the CDR3 is TGCGCCAGCAGCTTGGCGGGGAGCTACGAGCAGTACTTC. Amino acid sequence: CASSLAGSYEQYF.

The V call is TRBV25-1, the J call TRBJ2-1; D is uncertain. The CDR3 is made up of 12 amino acids. V dropped 3 bases and J dropped 4 bases, with 4 bases sitting between them. CDR1 is MGHDK, CDR2 SYGVNS, per germline. This CDR3 reads CASSDRYNEQFF. CDR3 bases: TGTGCCAGCAGTGACAGATACAATGAGCAGTTCTTC.